These T cell receptor beta chains were read from a single sample in a study of blood T cell repertoires in COVID-19. Repertoires were generated with immunoSEQ multiplex PCR, while TCRdb's copy carries only in-frame clones and drops some. Among around 200,000 clones listed, 80% to 90% were seen once. The source material was peripheral blood. The receptors shown here come from a man under 40 with active or convalescent COVID-19. The CDR3 runs from the conserved cysteine through the conserved F or W. A D gene is named only where the DNA matches it firmly. The size entry is marked missing in some rows and otherwise reads once, few, many or a size class.

v_gene	d_gene	abundance	j_gene	CDR3aa	CDR3nt
TRBV5-6	NA	NA	TRBJ2-7	CASSSTGESYEQYF	TGTGCCAGCAGCTCCACCGGGGAGTCCTACGAGCAGTACTTC
TRBV18	NA	NA	TRBJ2-4	CASSPSEPAGNIQYF	TGTGCCAGCTCACCTTCGGAGCCAGCCGGGAACATTCAGTACTTC
TRBV25-1	TRBD2	NA	TRBJ2-1	CASSSSGRIYNEQFF	TGTGCCAGCAGCTCTAGCGGGAGGATCTACAATGAGCAGTTCTTC
TRBV14	TRBD2	NA	TRBJ2-1	CASSLLGGSYNEQFF	TGTGCCAGCAGCCTCCTCGGGGGGTCCTACAATGAGCAGTTCTTC
TRBV7-9	NA	NA	TRBJ1-6	CASSLGAGADNSPLHF	TGTGCCAGCAGCTTAGGCGCTGGGGCCGATAATTCACCCCTCCACTTT
TRBV5-1	TRBD1	NA	TRBJ1-1	CASSLGPTGRGAEAFF	TGCGCCAGCAGCTTGGGACCGACAGGGCGAGGCGCTGAAGCTTTCTTT
TRBV5-4	NA	few	TRBJ2-5	CASSLDSQETQYF	TGTGCCAGCAGCTTAGACAGTCAAGAGACCCAGTACTTC
TRBV30	TRBD1	few	TRBJ2-7	CAWSWTGHSYEQYF	TGTGCCTGGAGTTGGACAGGGCACTCCTACGAGCAGTACTTC
TRBV30	TRBD1	NA	TRBJ1-1	CARQGALNTEAFF	TGTGCCAGACAGGGGGCCCTGAACACTGAAGCTTTCTTT
TRBV27	NA	few	TRBJ2-5	CASSLVGDKLWETQYF	TGTGCCAGCAGTTTAGTAGGCGACAAACTGTGGGAGACCCAGTACTTC
TRBV19	NA	NA	TRBJ2-2	CASEVGSTGELFF	TGTGCCAGCGAGGTCGGGAGTACCGGGGAGCTGTTTTTT
TRBV19	NA	few	TRBJ2-7	CASSSGAQGTYEQYF	TGTGCCAGTAGTAGTGGGGCGCAGGGGACCTACGAGCAGTACTTC
TRBV19	NA	NA	TRBJ1-4	CASRSGGAGEKLFF	TGTGCCAGTAGATCAGGAGGGGCAGGCGAAAAACTGTTTTTT
TRBV12-3/TRBV12-4	TRBD1	NA	TRBJ1-2	CASSFRQGGGYTF	TGTGCCAGCAGTTTCCGACAGGGGGGCGGCTACACCTTC
TRBV3-1/TRBV3-2	TRBD2	NA	TRBJ2-3	CASSRTAGGKDTQYF	TGTGCCAGCAGCCGCACAGCGGGGGGCAAAGATACGCAGTATTTT
TRBV5-8	TRBD1	NA	TRBJ1-5	CASSFRGGESQPQHF	TGTGCCAGCAGCTTTAGAGGGGGCGAGAGTCAGCCCCAGCATTTT
TRBV28	NA	NA	TRBJ2-1	CASTLKGRVTDEQFF	TGTGCCAGCACCCTAAAGGGCAGGGTCACAGATGAGCAGTTCTTC
TRBV2	TRBD2	NA	TRBJ2-1	CASSPTSGNYNEQFF	TGTGCCAGCAGTCCGACTAGCGGAAACTACAATGAGCAGTTCTTC
TRBV19	TRBD2	NA	TRBJ2-7	CASSNDLAVNYEQYF	TGTGCCAGTAGTAACGATCTAGCGGTAAACTACGAGCAGTACTTC
TRBV5-1	NA	NA	TRBJ1-2	CASSYSGVDYGYTF	TGCGCCAGCAGCTATTCAGGGGTAGACTATGGCTACACCTTC
TRBV5-1	NA	NA	TRBJ2-2	CASSFGTGELFF	TGCGCCAGCAGCTTCGGGACCGGGGAGCTGTTTTTT
TRBV10-2	NA	NA	TRBJ2-7	CASSRLRTARSYEQYF	TGCGCCAGCAGTCGCCTTAGGACAGCCCGTTCCTACGAGCAGTACTTC
TRBV7-9	NA	NA	TRBJ2-2	CASSLQGNTGELFF	TGTGCCAGCAGCCTGCAGGGGAACACCGGGGAGCTGTTTTTT
TRBV28	TRBD1	NA	TRBJ1-1	CASSLTGTGNTEAFF	TGTGCCAGCAGTCTCACCGGGACAGGGAACACTGAAGCTTTCTTT
TRBV5-6	TRBD2	once	TRBJ2-1	CASSLGTSGNNEQFF	TGTGCCAGCAGCTTGGGGACTAGCGGCAACAATGAGCAGTTCTTC
TRBV12-3/TRBV12-4	NA	NA	TRBJ1-5	CASTYSNQPQHF	TGTGCCAGCACCTATAGCAATCAGCCCCAGCATTTT
TRBV5-6	NA	NA	TRBJ1-3	CASSLGTANSGNTIYF	TGTGCCAGCAGCTTGGGGACAGCGAACTCTGGAAACACCATATATTTT
TRBV2	TRBD1	NA	TRBJ1-1	CASSPRQGAWMNTEAFF	TGTGCCAGCAGCCCCCGACAGGGGGCATGGATGAACACTGAAGCTTTCTTT
TRBV4-1	NA	NA	TRBJ2-7	CASSHDISYEQYF	TGCGCCAGCAGCCACGACATTAGCTACGAGCAGTACTTC
TRBV7-2	NA	NA	TRBJ1-2	CASSLDVGRRNYGYTF	TGTGCCAGCAGCTTAGACGTGGGGCGCAGGAACTATGGCTACACCTTC
TRBV3-1/TRBV3-2	TRBD1	NA	TRBJ1-2	CASSQEGAGGGYTF	TGTGCCAGCAGCCAAGAGGGGGCAGGGGGTGGCTACACCTTC
TRBV6-5	NA	NA	TRBJ2-3	CASLFGVNTQYF	TGTGCCAGCCTTTTCGGGGTTAATACGCAGTATTTT
TRBV18	NA	NA	TRBJ2-7	CASSSTTGAYEQYF	TGTGCCAGCTCATCGACGACAGGAGCCTATGAGCAGTACTTC
TRBV5-1	TRBD2	NA	TRBJ2-7	CASSFFSSTSGYEQYF	TGCGCCAGCAGCTTTTTCTCCTCGACTAGCGGCTACGAGCAGTACTTC
TRBV7-9	TRBD1	NA	TRBJ1-1	CASSLIQGGNTEAFF	TGTGCCAGCAGCCTAATACAGGGGGGGAACACTGAAGCTTTCTTT
TRBV28	NA	NA	TRBJ1-5	CATYSRVSNQPQHF	TGTGCCACCTATAGCCGGGTGAGCAATCAGCCCCAGCATTTT
TRBV18	TRBD1	NA	TRBJ1-1	CASSPGDREAFF	TGTGCCAGCTCACCCGGGGACAGGGAAGCTTTCTTT
TRBV27	NA	NA	TRBJ1-2	CASSRVGSYGYTF	TGTGCCAGCAGCAGGGTTGGGTCCTATGGCTACACCTTC
TRBV10-1	NA	NA	TRBJ2-2	CASSETRGGNTGELFF	TGCGCCAGCAGTGAGACCCGGGGAGGCAACACCGGGGAGCTGTTTTTT
TRBV2	NA	NA	TRBJ1-6	CASSLTGTYNSPLHF	TGTGCCAGCAGTTTAACAGGGACCTATAATTCACCCCTCCACTTT
TRBV14	TRBD1	NA	TRBJ1-6	CASSQEQGSSYNSPLHF	TGTGCCAGCAGCCAAGAACAGGGGAGCTCCTATAATTCACCCCTCCACTTT
TRBV27	NA	NA	TRBJ1-2	CASSLGAGPIYGYTF	TGTGCCAGCAGTTTAGGGGCAGGGCCTATCTATGGCTACACCTTC
TRBV4-3	NA	NA	TRBJ2-3	CASSQDRGIADTQYF	TGCGCCAGCAGCCAAGACCGGGGGATAGCAGATACGCAGTATTTT
TRBV2	NA	NA	TRBJ1-1	CASSEVGHKEAFF	TGTGCCAGCAGTGAAGTGGGACACAAAGAAGCTTTCTTT
TRBV7-6	NA	NA	TRBJ2-2	CASSLGTGMNTGELFF	TGTGCCAGCAGCTTAGGGACGGGGATGAACACCGGGGAGCTGTTTTTT
TRBV5-1	TRBD1	NA	TRBJ1-1	CASSSGGGNTEAFF	TGCGCCAGCAGCTCCGGAGGGGGCAACACTGAAGCTTTCTTT
TRBV24-1	TRBD2	NA	TRBJ2-1	CATSDYGQRGNEQFF	TGTGCCACCAGTGATTACGGACAGCGGGGGAATGAGCAGTTCTTC
TRBV10-2	TRBD1	NA	TRBJ1-1	CASSLRGQGTLNTEAFF	TGCGCCAGCAGCCTCCGGGGACAGGGGACCTTGAACACTGAAGCTTTCTTT
TRBV28	NA	NA	TRBJ2-2	CASSPGNTGELFF	TGTGCCAGCAGTCCGGGGAACACCGGGGAGCTGTTTTTT
TRBV19	NA	NA	TRBJ1-5	CASTPDSYSNQPQHF	TGTGCCAGTACTCCGGACAGTTATAGCAATCAGCCCCAGCATTTT
TRBV2	TRBD2	NA	TRBJ2-1	CASSGPSGYNEQFF	TGTGCCAGCAGTGGGCCTAGCGGGTACAATGAGCAGTTCTTC
TRBV12-3/TRBV12-4	NA	NA	TRBJ2-2	CASSFGVFELFF	TGTGCCAGCAGTTTCGGGGTTTTCGAGCTGTTTTTT
TRBV4-1	TRBD2	NA	TRBJ2-3	CASSQAALGGYRGDTQYF	TGCGCCAGCAGCCAAGCGGCCTTGGGAGGGTATCGAGGAGATACGCAGTATTTT
TRBV9	NA	once	TRBJ1-2	CARGAGGELNYGYTF	TGTGCCCGCGGGGCCGGGGGGGAGTTAAACTATGGCTACACCTTC
TRBV7-9	TRBD1	NA	TRBJ2-7	CASSSRGTALSYEQYF	TGTGCCAGCAGCTCGAGGGGGACAGCCCTTTCCTACGAGCAGTACTTC